This T cell receptor (beta chain) was documented in a study of cytomegalovirus exposure and HLA in healthy donors. CDR1 GTSNPN and CDR2 SVGIG come from the germline V gene (reference sequence). The CDR3 sequence is 17 residues long. J lost 4 bases, V lost 7 bases, and 19 bases had no gene match. In the PCR, 60 Vbeta and 13 Jbeta primers were used. The protocol was immunoSEQ multiplex PCR, while the TCRdb copy is restricted to in-frame clones and leaves out a portion. The repertoire holds about 130,000 clones, with less than 85% as singletons. General study findings and limits: Researchers reportedly found TCR beta sequences accurately predicted most subjects' HLA-A and HLA-B alleles.

As regards this clone: The antigen is undetermined.

V and J are TRBV30 and TRBJ2-5, with TRBD1 matching 9 bases. Sequencing was performed on PBMCs. The sequence was obtained from a female donor in good health and CMV-seronegative. The CDR3 sequence: CAYIQGTGRWLRETQYF. The CDR3 nucleotides are TGTGCCTACATCCAGGGGACAGGGCGGTGGTTGAGAGAGACCCAGTACTTC.